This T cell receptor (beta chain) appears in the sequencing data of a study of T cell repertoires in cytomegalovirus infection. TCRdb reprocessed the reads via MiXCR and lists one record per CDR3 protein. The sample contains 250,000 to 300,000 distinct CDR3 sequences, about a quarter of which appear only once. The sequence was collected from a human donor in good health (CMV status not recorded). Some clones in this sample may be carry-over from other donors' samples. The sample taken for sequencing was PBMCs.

The CDR3 loop is CASGRDRGYEQYF. CDR3 nucleotide sequence: TGTGCCAGCGGCCGGGACAGGGGCTACGAGCAGTACTTC. The chain recombines TRBV7-2 with TRBJ2-7; 10 bases fit TRBD1. The junction had 4 bases not matched to a gene; V was cut back by 8 bases and J by 3 bases. Germline CDR1 is SGHTA and CDR2 is FQGNSA. This CDR3 has 13 residues.